These 5 T cell receptor beta chains share one sample of origin, sequenced in a study of blood T cells in healthy people across ages. Alongside a J-beta primer mix, a sample-barcoded 5' primer served in a second PCR lasting roughly 7 to 11 cycles. TCRdb recomputed calls from the 5' RACE reads with MiXCR, one row per CDR3 protein. The sample holds hundreds of thousands of distinct CDR3 sequences, 40% to 65% seen once. Specimen: blood. These receptors all stem from a woman older than 75 in good health.

The V call is TRBV7-2, the J call TRBJ1-4, with D uncertain. The CDR3 runs to 14 residues. From germline, CDR1 is SGHTA and CDR2 FQGNSA. Trimming took off 3 bases at V and 3 bases at J, with 8 bases between the two ends. CDR3 sequence: CASSLGVANEKLFF. Here the CDR3 DNA reads TGTGCCAGCAGCTTGGGAGTGGCTAATGAAAAACTGTTTTTT.

The genes are TRBV25-1 and TRBJ2-1; 7 bases are a match to TRBD1. The tail of the sequence fits TRBJ2-7 better, so the J call may be wrong. The CDR3 spans 16 residues. Germline lookup yields CDR1 MGHDK and CDR2 SYGVNS. The CDR3 region has the DNA TGTGCCAGCAGTGAATATATAGGGGGCGTATACAATGAGCAGTACTTC. This codes for CASSEYIGGVYNEQYF.

In its sample, this clonotype was seen once. This sequence joins TRBV20-1 and TRBJ2-7; the match to TRBD2 covers 10 bases. Per the germline V gene, CDR1 is DFQATT and CDR2 is SNEGSKA (reference sequence). Losses at the gene ends were 4 bases for V and 1 base for J; bases not matched to a gene: 13. The length of the CDR3 is 17 residues. CDR3 coding DNA: TGCAGTGCTACCCCTGGCCTAGCGGGGGCATCGTCCTACGAGCAGTACTTC. Amino acid sequence: CSATPGLAGASSYEQYF.

The V call is TRBV10-2, the J call TRBJ2-7, with TRBD1 as a possible D gene (7 bases). The CDR3 runs 14 residues. V was clipped by 7 bases and J by 3 bases, with 16 bases between them. CDR1 WSHSY and CDR2 SAAADI come from the germline V gene. As DNA, the CDR3 is TGCGCCAGCACCCCCAGGGGGGAAAACTACGAGCAGTACTTC. Its translation: CASTPRGENYEQYF.

This clonotype was recorded at least ten times. The J gene is TRBJ2-3, the V gene TRBV20-1; D possibly corresponds to TRBD2 (5 bases). V shed 3 bases and J shed 2 bases, with 24 bases lying between them. The CDR3 covers 18 residues. The germline V gene has CDR1 DFQATT and CDR2 SNEGSKA (reference sequence). The CDR3 sequence: CSASGLARSTSITDTQYF. CDR3 in DNA: TGCAGTGCTAGTGGACTCGCCCGGTCAACTAGTATCACAGATACGCAGTATTTT.